These 9 T cell receptor beta chains came from one sample sequenced in a study of blood T cell repertoires in COVID-19. TCRdb keeps only in-frame clones here, not all; method: immunoSEQ multiplex PCR. The sample includes tens of thousands of clones, around 90% seen only once; the top ten take 4.5% to 7%. The sample taken for sequencing was peripheral blood. The receptors stem from a man aged 45-60 years with active COVID-19.

This clone was seen once. This chain connects TRBV21-1 to TRBJ2-2; the listed D gene, TRBD1, was not tested against the DNA. TRBV21-1 is assigned pseudogene status. The CDR3 runs to 16 residues. The CDR3 DNA reads as TGTGCCAGCAGCAAAATGGGACACACGAACACCGGGGAGCTGTTTTTT. It is translated as CASSKMGHTNTGELFF.

The chain links TRBV6-5 to TRBJ2-7, with TRBD1 identical over 7 bases. The V and J ends lost 5 bases and 3 bases, in that order; junction bases with no gene match: 10. The CDR3 consists of 15 residues. Per the germline V gene, CDR1 is MNHEY and CDR2 is SVGAGI. CDR3 nucleotides: TGTGCCAGCAGTATTAGGACAGGAAGGAACTACGAGCAGTACTTC. This encodes CASSIRTGRNYEQYF.

This sequence joins TRBV24-1 and TRBJ2-6; possibly TRBD2 for D (6 bases). Deletions cut 12 bases from V and 2 bases from J, with 13 bases between. This CDR3 is built from 14 residues. CDR1 and CDR2 from the germline V gene are KGHDR and SFDVKD. The DNA for the CDR3 is TGTGCCGCGGGGAAGGGGACTGGGGCCAACGTCCTGACTTTC. The encoded protein is CAAGKGTGANVLTF.

In DNA, the CDR3 is TGTGCCAGCAGCTTAGGAACGGTTTACCTGAACACTGAAGCTTTCTTT. Translated: CASSLGTVYLNTEAFF. The chain couples TRBV7-2 to TRBJ1-1; no definite D call. The CDR3 is made up of 16 amino acids. The germline gives CDR1 SGHTA, CDR2 FQGNSA. Trimming removed 1 base at V and 0 bases at J, with 12 bases between.

The CDR3 nucleotides are TGTGCCAGTAGTCCCCCGACTGCAACCTACGAGCAGTACTTC. Protein product: CASSPPTATYEQYF. The chain employs TRBV19 and TRBJ2-7, with unresolved D. From germline, CDR1 is LNHDA and CDR2 SQIVND (reference sequence). CDR3 length: 14 amino acids. V was cut by 5 bases and J by 2 bases, with 13 bases left in between.

The chain uses TRBV6-2 or TRBV6-3 and TRBJ2-5, with unresolved D. Trimming removed 6 bases from V and 8 bases from J, with 16 bases in between. The CDR3 runs 13 residues. Germline loops: CDR1 MNHEY, CDR2 SVGEGT. For the CDR3, the DNA is TGTGCCAGCAGCACTCGACTGCCAAGAACCCAGTACTTC. It yields the protein CASSTRLPRTQYF.

The chain uses TRBV5-1 and TRBJ2-3; TRBD1 aligns across 7 bases. Germline-derived CDR1 and CDR2 are SGHRS and YFSETQ. The CDR3 extends over 17 amino acids. V trimming: 0 bases; J trimming: 2 bases; junction bases outside the gene matches: 9. CDR3 in amino acids: CASSLGPRQGDTDTQYF. CDR3 coding DNA: TGCGCCAGCAGCTTGGGCCCCCGACAGGGTGACACAGATACGCAGTATTTT.

The CDR3: CASSLSYSNTGELFF. DNA of the CDR3: TGTGCCAGCAGCTTAAGTTACTCGAACACCGGGGAGCTGTTTTTT. The chain uses TRBV11-3 and TRBJ2-2; D remains unclear. CDR3 length: 15 residues. V lost 2 bases to trimming and J lost 0 bases, with 7 bases between them. Germline CDR1 SGHNT, CDR2 YENEEA. Full variable domain (outside the CDR3, taken from reference TRBV11-3 and TRBJ2-2): EAGVVQSPRYKIIEKKQPVAFWCNPISGHNTLYWYLQNLGQGPELLIRYENEEAVDDSQLPKDRFSAERLKGVDSTLKIQPAELGDSAVYLCASSLSYSNTGELFFGEGSRLTVL.

This chain links TRBV15 with TRBJ2-3; perhaps TRBD2 as D (5 bases). The V end was cut by 4 bases, the J end by 4 bases, with 12 bases between. CDR3 length equals 14 residues. The germline gives CDR1 LNHNV, CDR2 YYDKDF (reference sequence). This CDR3 reads CATSIGGSADTQYF. The CDR3 DNA is TGTGCCACCAGCATAGGTGGGAGCGCAGATACGCAGTATTTT.